This TCR beta chain emerged from a study of blood T cell repertoires in COVID-19. At the level of the study: Sites across the United States, Italy and Spain contributed samples from acute and convalescent COVID-19. The analysed material was cDNA or gDNA that came from T cells, B-cell-depleted T cells, or PBMCs.

Per the study methods: Reference gene primer amplification yielded estimated nucleated cell counts. TCRdb's copy holds only in-frame clones and misses some; the assay was immunoSEQ multiplex PCR. That table gives V, J and clone size, and the DNA gave D and trimming. The sample yields 100,000 to 110,000 clones, more than 85% seen once. This clone was counted a single time. The germline V and J ends were trimmed by 1 base and 8 bases, with 17 bases remaining between them. The germline V gene encodes CDR1 MGHRA and CDR2 YSYEKL. This CDR3 contains 16 residues. The chain joins TRBV4-1 to TRBJ1-4; perhaps TRBD1 as D (5 bases). Sequencing was performed on peripheral blood. The TCR sequence derives from a man aged 50 or older with active COVID-19. CDR3 sequence reads: CASSQANRGEWEKLFF. The DNA of the CDR3 is TGCGCCAGCAGCCAAGCCAACCGGGGGGAGTGGGAAAAACTGTTTTTT.